This T cell receptor beta chain was identified in a study of chemoradiotherapy in HPV16-positive cancers. The V end was cut by 3 bases, the J end by 3 bases, with 6 bases between. Germline V lookup: CDR1 SGHTA, CDR2 FQGNSA. The CDR3 covers 13 residues. Using immunoSEQ multiplex PCR, the repertoire was profiled, and TCRdb retains in-frame clones only, with some absent. The sample records about 16,000 clones, nearly 90% being singletons. This TCR derives from a human donor with HPV-associated anogenital cancer. This material consisted of blood, taken from a patient who underwent chemoradiotherapy. The chain is built from TRBV7-2 and TRBJ1-3, with D uncertain. The CDR3 region is CASSFLSGNTIYF. The CDR3 DNA reads TGTGCCAGCAGCTTTTTAAGTGGAAACACCATATATTTT.